This T cell receptor (beta chain) appears in the sequencing data of a study of T cell responses to AZD1222 COVID-19 vaccine. Germline V gene lookup returns CDR1 LGHDT and CDR2 YNNKEL (reference sequence). CDR3 length: 14 residues. The ends were cut back, 7 bases at V and 3 bases at J, with 15 bases in the middle. About this clone itself: The antigen is undetermined.

TCRdb's copy holds only in-frame clones and misses some; the assay was immunoSEQ multiplex PCR. The sample shows 110,000 to 150,000 clones, about 92% of them seen only once. Findings and limits, study-wide: Vaccine-associated CD4 TCRs spanned spike, dominant at 160-218 and 743-854. Two AZD1222 doses significantly raised spike-specific TCR breadth and depth over controls. No repertoire was sampled before or during the peak T cell response, only after it. At baseline, seropositivity was found in only a handful of AZD1222 recipients.

Here the sequenced sample was peripheral blood, taken after recovery from COVID-19. The J gene is TRBJ2-5, the V gene TRBV3-1 (or the pseudogene TRBV3-2), with D tentatively TRBD1 or TRBD2 (5 bases each). This receptor was obtained from an adult who had recovered from COVID-19. The CDR3 nucleotides are TGTGCCAGCACCCCCAGAGGGGCGGAAGAGACCCAGTACTTC. It encodes CASTPRGAEETQYF.